The rows below give T cell receptor beta chains drawn from one sample of a study of cytomegalovirus exposure and HLA in healthy donors. Measured with immunoSEQ multiplex PCR; TCRdb has only the in-frame clones, and not every one. The sample has some 200,000 clones; over 75% are singletons. The sample consisted of PBMCs. The receptor set was obtained from a woman aged 25 to 39 in good health and CMV-seronegative. Both conserved end residues are part of each CDR3.

cdr3_aa: CASSFGPKGQDVNEQYF
v_call: TRBV7-9
j_call: TRBJ2-7

cdr3_aa: CASSFSGTANYGYTF
v_call: TRBV27
j_call: TRBJ1-2

cdr3_aa: CASSDVGASTEAFF
v_call: TRBV10-2
j_call: TRBJ1-1

cdr3_aa: CSVPDFTDTQYF
v_call: TRBV29-1
j_call: TRBJ2-3

cdr3_aa: CASSSSGGARYNEQFF
v_call: TRBV5-1
j_call: TRBJ2-1

cdr3_aa: CASSLQGSVGAFF
v_call: TRBV28
j_call: TRBJ1-1

cdr3_aa: CASSFVPDEQYF
v_call: TRBV7-9
j_call: TRBJ2-7

cdr3_aa: CASSPGGRYIQYF
v_call: TRBV19
j_call: TRBJ2-4

cdr3_aa: CASSSSGTGGKTQYF
v_call: TRBV5-5
j_call: TRBJ2-5

cdr3_aa: CASSPGQGNTEAFF
v_call: TRBV11-3
j_call: TRBJ1-1

cdr3_aa: CATRVEGKLFF
v_call: TRBV27
j_call: TRBJ1-4

cdr3_aa: CATSAQIRGNSPLHF
v_call: TRBV15
j_call: TRBJ1-6

cdr3_aa: CASSPLVSGNTIYF
v_call: TRBV18
j_call: TRBJ1-3

cdr3_aa: CASTRGGGNEKLFF
v_call: TRBV27
j_call: TRBJ1-4

cdr3_aa: CASSPSRDRPRSRDIQYF
v_call: TRBV7-2
j_call: TRBJ2-4

cdr3_aa: CASSMSTTGETQYF
v_call: TRBV19
j_call: TRBJ2-5

cdr3_aa: CASSSGPRDGNEQFF
v_call: TRBV7-2
j_call: TRBJ2-1

cdr3_aa: CASSIVFRDTNYGYTF
v_call: TRBV6-6
j_call: TRBJ1-2

cdr3_aa: CASSLGTGVEKLFF
v_call: TRBV5-1
j_call: TRBJ1-4

cdr3_aa: CATSRGRSYEQYF
v_call: TRBV15
j_call: TRBJ2-7

cdr3_aa: CASSGRNYGYTF
v_call: TRBV19
j_call: TRBJ1-2

cdr3_aa: CASAVQAILNIQYF
v_call: TRBV28
j_call: TRBJ2-4

cdr3_aa: CASSSKGQGLCSYTF
v_call: TRBV13
j_call: TRBJ1-2

cdr3_aa: CSVEQGNSPDTQYF
v_call: TRBV29-1
j_call: TRBJ2-3

cdr3_aa: CASSLRDRGYGYTF
v_call: TRBV27
j_call: TRBJ1-2

cdr3_aa: CASRQPGQGFDGYTF
v_call: TRBV11-2
j_call: TRBJ1-2

cdr3_aa: CASSFPDRGEAFF
v_call: TRBV5-4
j_call: TRBJ1-1

cdr3_aa: CASSSSSGTEAFF
v_call: TRBV5-8
j_call: TRBJ1-1

cdr3_aa: CASSEWGLAGEDEQYF
v_call: TRBV6-1
j_call: .

cdr3_aa: CASSSYAGANVLTF
v_call: TRBV5-1
j_call: TRBJ2-6

cdr3_aa: CASSTGLEAFF
v_call: TRBV6-1
j_call: TRBJ1-1

cdr3_aa: CATSRDDGSSSYEQYF
v_call: TRBV15
j_call: .

cdr3_aa: CATSRDRTGGTDTQYF
v_call: TRBV15
j_call: TRBJ2-3

cdr3_aa: CASTGGGIYNEQFF
v_call: TRBV5-4
j_call: TRBJ2-1

cdr3_aa: CASTLVEDYGYTF
v_call: TRBV2
j_call: TRBJ1-2

cdr3_aa: CASSGGELFF
v_call: TRBV11-2
j_call: TRBJ2-2

cdr3_aa: CALALPNEKLFF
v_call: TRBV2
j_call: TRBJ1-4

cdr3_aa: CASTTSGTTDTQYF
v_call: TRBV5-1
j_call: TRBJ2-3

cdr3_aa: CASSGGRGLDQPQHF
v_call: TRBV5-8
j_call: TRBJ1-5

cdr3_aa: CASSYGGPSGNTIYF
v_call: TRBV6-5
j_call: TRBJ1-3

cdr3_aa: CASSFGGSSYNEQFF
v_call: TRBV28
j_call: TRBJ2-1

cdr3_aa: CASRPGGLAAYEQYF
v_call: TRBV6-1
j_call: TRBJ2-7

cdr3_aa: CASSLGGGTEAFF
v_call: TRBV7-2
j_call: TRBJ1-1

cdr3_aa: CASSLELVSGEQFF
v_call: TRBV5-1
j_call: TRBJ2-1

cdr3_aa: CASRAQPGETQYF
v_call: TRBV28
j_call: TRBJ2-5

cdr3_aa: CASGPPTGQGDEKLFF
v_call: TRBV9
j_call: TRBJ1-4

cdr3_aa: CASNKRAGKYNSPLHF
v_call: TRBV2
j_call: TRBJ1-6

cdr3_aa: CASSEYRGVSNQPQHF
v_call: TRBV6-1
j_call: TRBJ1-5

cdr3_aa: CASSPETYTDTQYF
v_call: TRBV7-9
j_call: TRBJ2-3

cdr3_aa: CASNPTGTGGHQPQHF
v_call: TRBV19
j_call: TRBJ1-5

cdr3_aa: CAWTPIIGTRGYGYTF
v_call: TRBV30
j_call: TRBJ1-2

cdr3_aa: CASSSPGPGNTIYF
v_call: TRBV5-1
j_call: TRBJ1-3

cdr3_aa: CASSLDVSGSYNEQFF
v_call: TRBV11-3
j_call: TRBJ2-1